This T cell receptor beta chain was documented in a study of control samples from healthy donors and cancer patients. Some clones are missing from TCRdb's copy, which holds only in-frame ones; the method was immunoSEQ multiplex PCR. Here the sample spans around 230,000 clones, around 94% being singletons. The V segment lost 7 bases and the J segment 3 bases; nucleotides outside the gene matches: 7. CDR3 size: 14 residues. The germline CDR1 and CDR2 sequences are SGHAT and FQNNGV. This sequence was found in a man aged 45-65 years in good health. The rearrangement links TRBV11-2 to TRBJ2-3, with 7 positions matching TRBD2. The sample was blood. CDR3 DNA: TGTGCCAGCACGCCTGGGGGGGGGACAGATACGCAGTATTTT. Translating gives CASTPGGGTDTQYF.